This TCR beta chain emerged from a study of cytomegalovirus exposure and HLA in healthy donors. Study-wide background: Within the Caucasian-associated ancestry cluster were more than 75% of the approximately 390 genotyped donors.

Donors sampled were nominally healthy, though unrecorded immune exposures were likely. With 60 Vbeta and 13 Jbeta primers, the PCR was carried out. Sequencing was performed with immunoSEQ multiplex PCR; in TCRdb, only in-frame clones are kept and a portion is missing. The sample has about 55,000 clones; approximately 78% are singletons. This CDR3 contains 17 residues. V trimming: 2 bases; J trimming: 1 base; junction bases outside the gene matches: 10. The germline V gene has CDR1 SGDLS and CDR2 YYNGEE. The chain carries TRBV9 and TRBJ2-3, with 7 bases aligning to TRBD2. The sample consisted of PBMCs. This TCR came from a female donor in good health and CMV-seronegative. CDR3 loop: CASSVGSGAQGTDTQYF. In DNA, the CDR3 is TGTGCCAGCAGCGTTGGAAGCGGGGCGCAAGGCACAGATACGCAGTATTTT.